A selection of T cell receptor beta chains follows, all from one sample in a study of cytomegalovirus exposure and HLA in healthy donors. The method was immunoSEQ multiplex PCR; TCRdb's version includes in-frame clones alone and lacks a portion of them. The table lists some 160,000 clones, around three quarters of them singletons, with roughly 1.4% in the top ten. The sequencing sample was made of PBMCs. These receptors were taken from a middle-aged man in good health and CMV-seronegative. Both conserved end residues are part of each CDR3. A D gene is named only where the DNA matches it firmly. Clone size is shown for a subset of rows, as once, few, many or a class of expanded clone.

V gene: TRBV27; clone size: once; D gene: NA; J gene: TRBJ1-1; CDR3 DNA: TGTGCCAGCAGTTTAAGACTTGAAGCTTTCTTT; CDR3 protein: CASSLRLEAFF
V gene: TRBV9; clone size: NA; D gene: TRBD2; J gene: TRBJ2-2; CDR3 DNA: TGTGCCAGCAGCCCCATTACTAGCGGCACCGGGGAGCTGTTTTTT; CDR3 protein: CASSPITSGTGELFF
V gene: TRBV6-4; clone size: NA; D gene: NA; J gene: TRBJ1-1; CDR3 DNA: TGTGCCAGCGGGGGGATTTGGGTGTCTGAAGCTTTCTTT; CDR3 protein: CASGGIWVSEAFF
V gene: TRBV11-3; clone size: NA; D gene: NA; J gene: TRBJ1-2; CDR3 DNA: TGTGCCAGCAGCCCGAGGGTTTTCTATGGCTACACCTTC; CDR3 protein: CASSPRVFYGYTF
V gene: TRBV2; clone size: NA; D gene: TRBD1; J gene: TRBJ1-1; CDR3 DNA: TGTGCCATCACAGGGGACGAAGCTTTCTTT; CDR3 protein: CAITGDEAFF
V gene: TRBV2; clone size: few; D gene: NA; J gene: TRBJ1-2; CDR3 DNA: TGTGCCAGCAGTGAGGGGGGGAAGAACTATGGCTACACCTTC; CDR3 protein: CASSEGGKNYGYTF
V gene: TRBV13; clone size: NA; D gene: NA; J gene: TRBJ2-6; CDR3 DNA: TGTGCCAGCAGCTTAACCCGCTTAGGAGGGGCCCCAAGCTCTGGGGCCAACGTCCTGACTTTC; CDR3 protein: CASSLTRLGGAPSSGANVLTF
V gene: TRBV5-5; clone size: NA; D gene: TRBD2; J gene: TRBJ2-7; CDR3 DNA: TGTGCCAGCAGCTCGCCTTTAGCGGGTGGCTCCTACGAGCAGTACTTC; CDR3 protein: CASSSPLAGGSYEQYF
V gene: TRBV5-1; clone size: few; D gene: NA; J gene: TRBJ2-1; CDR3 DNA: TGCGCCAGCAGCGGAAGAGGTGGAGGCAATGAGCAGTTCTTC; CDR3 protein: CASSGRGGGNEQFF
V gene: TRBV4-2; clone size: NA; D gene: TRBD1; J gene: TRBJ2-4; CDR3 DNA: TGTGCCAGCAGCCAACCACAGGGGGCTGGTGGCAAAAACATTCAGTACTTC; CDR3 protein: CASSQPQGAGGKNIQYF
V gene: TRBV11-3; clone size: once; D gene: TRBD1; J gene: TRBJ2-7; CDR3 DNA: TGTGCCAGCTCCCTGGGACAGGGTAACTCCTACGAGCAGTACTTC; CDR3 protein: CASSLGQGNSYEQYF
V gene: TRBV5-1; clone size: NA; D gene: NA; J gene: TRBJ1-6; CDR3 DNA: TGCGCCAGCAGCTTCGGACGAATGGAGGTAGCTCGTAGTTCACCCCTCCACTTT; CDR3 protein: CASSFGRMEVARSSPLHF
V gene: TRBV7-8; clone size: NA; D gene: NA; J gene: TRBJ1-5; CDR3 DNA: TGTGCCAGCAGCTCTTCGGGTAGCAATCAGCCCCAGCATTTT; CDR3 protein: CASSSSGSNQPQHF
V gene: TRBV5-8; clone size: once; D gene: NA; J gene: TRBJ2-3; CDR3 DNA: TGTGCCAGCAGCTCAGGACATCTATTGACAGATACGCAGTATTTT; CDR3 protein: CASSSGHLLTDTQYF
V gene: TRBV18; clone size: NA; D gene: TRBD2; J gene: TRBJ2-1; CDR3 DNA: TGTGCCAGCTCACCATCGACTAGCGGGAGAGCTGATGAGCAGTTCTTC; CDR3 protein: CASSPSTSGRADEQFF
V gene: TRBV9; clone size: NA; D gene: NA; J gene: TRBJ1-5; CDR3 DNA: TGTGCCAGCAGCCCTCGGCGGAGGGGTAATCAGCCCCAGCATTTT; CDR3 protein: CASSPRRRGNQPQHF
V gene: TRBV28; clone size: few; D gene: TRBD1; J gene: TRBJ1-1; CDR3 DNA: TGTGCCAGCAGCAACGGACAGGGGAGTACTGAAGCTTTCTTT; CDR3 protein: CASSNGQGSTEAFF
V gene: TRBV5-1; clone size: NA; D gene: TRBD1; J gene: TRBJ1-2; CDR3 DNA: TGCGCCAGCAGCCCGGACAGGGGGGTTGACTATGGCTACACCTTC; CDR3 protein: CASSPDRGVDYGYTF
V gene: TRBV10-3; clone size: NA; D gene: NA; J gene: TRBJ1-2; CDR3 DNA: TGTGCCATCAGTGACGGGCAGGGAAGTGGCTACACCTTC; CDR3 protein: CAISDGQGSGYTF
V gene: TRBV10-3; clone size: NA; D gene: TRBD2; J gene: TRBJ2-1; CDR3 DNA: TGTGCCATCTCGACTAGCGGGAGTTACAATGAGCAGTTCTTC; CDR3 protein: CAISTSGSYNEQFF